What follows are 27 T cell receptor beta chains derived from one specimen sequenced in a study of blood T cell repertoires in COVID-19. Assay: immunoSEQ multiplex PCR; the TCRdb copy retains only in-frame clones and omits some. In the table there are roughly 38,000 clones, just under 75% of which are singletons. Sequences were obtained from peripheral blood. These receptors were collected from a man between 70 and 80 years old with COVID-19, enrolled during active disease.

This clone appeared a single time. V usage is TRBV19 and J usage is TRBJ2-1, with 7 bases lining up with TRBD1. J lost 5 bases, V lost 5 bases, and 6 bases had no gene match. The CDR3 extends over 14 amino acids. Germline V lookup: CDR1 LNHDA, CDR2 SQIVND (reference sequence). CDR3 sequence: CASSPTGVHNEQFF. The CDR3, as DNA: TGTGCCAGTAGTCCAACAGGGGTCCACAATGAGCAGTTCTTC.

This sequence joins TRBV10-3 and TRBJ2-2; TRBD2 is a possible D gene (5 bases). CDR1 ENHRY and CDR2 SYGVKD come from the germline V gene. V was shortened by 3 bases and J by 7 bases, with 6 bases between the two germline ends. CDR3 length: 12 residues. The CDR3 sequence is CAISDGVGELFF. In DNA, the CDR3 is TGTGCCATCAGTGACGGGGTCGGGGAGCTGTTTTTT.

This clone occurred a few times. The J gene is TRBJ2-1, the V gene TRBV21-1; the table calls TRBD1, which could not be checked here. TRBV21-1 is flagged as a pseudogene. This CDR3 region has 16 residues. The CDR3 spells CARKRTDSGKYNEQFF. CDR3 DNA sequence: TGTGCCAGGAAAAGAACGGACAGTGGGAAGTACAATGAGCAGTTCTTC.

This clone was counted a few times. This CDR3 is CASSEAGGVSPLHF. CDR3 nucleotide sequence: TGTGCCAGCAGTGAGGCAGGGGGCGTATCACCCCTCCACTTT. The rearrangement joins TRBV2 to TRBJ1-6, with 8 bases that match TRBD1. V lost 3 bases, J lost 10 bases, and 5 bases stayed unmatched. Germline V lookup: CDR1 SNHLY, CDR2 FYNNEI. The CDR3 runs to 14 residues.

This clone turned up a few times. J is TRBJ2-1 and V is TRBV11-2, with D tentatively TRBD1 (6 bases). V was cut by 5 bases and J by 0 bases, with 11 bases left in between. The CDR3 loop spans 15 amino acids. Germline V CDR1 and CDR2: SGHAT, FQNNGV. Written as DNA, the CDR3 is TGTGCCAGCAGCACAGGGTTCAGCTCCTACAATGAGCAGTTCTTC. Amino acid sequence: CASSTGFSSYNEQFF.

CDR3 DNA: TGTGCCAGCAGCGGACAGGGATTGAACGAGCAGTACTTC. Translated, it gives CASSGQGLNEQYF. The gene calls are TRBV12-3 or TRBV12-4 and TRBJ2-7; 8 bases line up with TRBD1. There are 13 residues in the CDR3. V shed 6 bases and J 5 bases; nucleotides not matched to a gene: 6.

The V and J genes are TRBV3-1 (or the pseudogene TRBV3-2) and TRBJ2-7; 7 bases fit TRBD1. This CDR3 region has 12 residues. Per germline, CDR1 LGHDT and CDR2 YNNKEL (reference sequence). J gave up 6 bases and V 4 bases, and 3 bases lay outside the gene matches. CDR3 in DNA: TGTGCCAGCAGCCTCGACAGGGCCGAGCAGTACTTC. Residues: CASSLDRAEQYF.

CDR3 sequence reads: CASSLWTGDNEKLFF. The CDR3, as DNA: TGTGCCAGCAGCCTATGGACAGGAGATAATGAAAAACTGTTTTTT. V is TRBV9 and J is TRBJ1-4; 7 bases are a match to TRBD1. V trimming: 4 bases; J trimming: 4 bases; junction bases outside the gene matches: 7. CDR1 SGDLS and CDR2 YYNGEE come from the germline V gene. There are 15 residues in the CDR3.

This chain connects TRBV21-1 to TRBJ2-2; TRBD2 reflects the table's D call only, with no check against the DNA. TRBV21-1 is given as a pseudogene. The CDR3 extends over 15 amino acids. CDR3 bases: TGTGCCAGCAGCAAAGTCGGGACGAACACCGGGGAGCTGTTTTTT. Residues: CASSKVGTNTGELFF.

In DNA, the CDR3 is TGTGCCAGCTCCACCCTGGGAGGGTACGAGCAGTACTTC. It yields the protein CASSTLGGYEQYF. This sequence joins TRBV27 and TRBJ2-7; TRBD2 matches at 7 bases. This CDR3 has 13 residues. Trimming took 8 bases from V and 4 from J; bases not matched to a gene: 8. Germline V lookup: CDR1 MNHEY, CDR2 SMNVEV (reference sequence).

V and J are TRBV7-9 and TRBJ1-2, with TRBD1 matching over 7 bases. Germline V gene sequence: CDR1 SEHNR, CDR2 FQNEAQ (reference sequence). Trimming took 3 bases from V and 6 from J; bases not matched to a gene: 4. This CDR3 contains 13 residues. The CDR3 DNA sequence: TGTGCCAGCAGCTTTGAGACAGGGAATGGCTACACCTTC. It translates to CASSFETGNGYTF.

This clone was counted only a few times. Sequence at one end of the junction differs from germline and may be a read error. V gene TRBV7-7 combines with J gene TRBJ2-7, with D unclear. CDR1 and CDR2 (germline): SSHAT, FNYEAQ (reference sequence). The CDR3 has 12 residues. The CDR3 DNA sequence: TGTGCTAGCAGTCGGAGAAGCTACGAGCAGTACTTC. Translating it yields CASSRRSYEQYF. Full variable domain (remainder filled in from reference TRBV7-7 and TRBJ2-7): GAGVSQSPRYKVTKRGQDVTLRCDPISSHATLYWYQQALGQGPEFLTYFNYEAQPDKSGLPSDRFSAERPEGSISTLTIQRTEQRDSAMYRCASSRRSYEQYFGPGTRLTVT.

The V gene is TRBV10-3, the J gene TRBJ1-2; weak D call: TRBD1 (5 bases). Germline V CDR1 and CDR2: ENHRY, SYGVKD. The CDR3 totals 13 residues. Trimming removed 0 bases at V and 3 bases at J, with 5 bases between. The CDR3 bases are TGTGCCATCAGTGAGTCGACAGACTATGGCTACACCTTC. Its translation is CAISESTDYGYTF.

The chain joins TRBV28 to TRBJ1-5; tentatively, D is TRBD1 (6 bases). V was shortened by 10 bases and J by 0 bases, with 16 bases between the two germline ends. CDR1 MDHEN and CDR2 SYDVKM come from the germline V gene. The CDR3 covers 15 residues. CDR3 in amino acids: CATPGGPDSNQPQHF. CDR3 DNA sequence: TGTGCCACCCCTGGGGGCCCAGATAGCAATCAGCCCCAGCATTTT. Complete variable domain (other parts from reference TRBV28 and TRBJ1-5): DVKVTQSSRYLVKRTGEKVFLECVQDMDHENMFWYRQDPGLGLRLIYFSYDVKMKEKGDIPEGYSVSREKKERFSLILESASTNQTSMYLCATPGGPDSNQPQHFGDGTRLSIL.

A few counts support this clone. The chain has TRBV11-2 and TRBJ2-7; TRBD1 matches 7 bases. The CDR3 contains 14 residues. J lost 4 bases, V lost 3 bases, and 6 bases had no gene match. Germline V lookup: CDR1 SGHAT, CDR2 FQNNGV. In DNA form, the CDR3 reads TGTGCCAGCAGCTTCCAGGGACAGTGGTACGAGCAGTACTTC. It is translated as CASSFQGQWYEQYF.

The chain recombines TRBV7-9 with TRBJ1-2; D is perhaps TRBD1 (5 bases). Trimming removed 0 bases at V and 5 bases at J, with 16 bases between. Germline CDR1 SEHNR, CDR2 FQNEAQ (reference sequence). This CDR3 region has 16 residues. CDR3 sequence reads: CASSLAGRGASYGYTF. CDR3 bases: TGTGCCAGCAGCTTAGCGGGGAGGGGCGCCAGTTATGGCTACACCTTC.

The genes are TRBV7-9 and TRBJ2-7, with D perhaps TRBD2 (6 bases). The V end was cut by 3 bases, the J end by 2 bases, with 8 bases between. Per germline, CDR1 SEHNR and CDR2 FQNEAQ (reference sequence). The CDR3 has 13 amino acids. In DNA, the CDR3 is TGTGCCAGCAGCTTGGGGGGAACCTACGAGCAGTACTTC. Its protein is CASSLGGTYEQYF.

In this sample, this clone is medium-sized. The chain is built from TRBV18 and TRBJ1-3; possible D gene TRBD1, 6 bases. The CDR3 extends over 16 amino acids. Trimming took 6 bases from V and 0 from J, leaving 15 bases between them. Germline V gene data show CDR1 as KGHSH and CDR2 as LQKENI. CDR3 bases: TGTGCCAGCTCGCAACAAGACAGGACCTCTGGAAACACCATATATTTT. Its translation: CASSQQDRTSGNTIYF.

The rearrangement links TRBV19 to TRBJ2-7, with 7 nucleotides matching TRBD1. The CDR3 loop spans 15 amino acids. The trim removed 6 bases at V and 0 bases at J, leaving 8 bases unmatched. Germline V gene sequence: CDR1 LNHDA, CDR2 SQIVND (reference sequence). CDR3 nucleotides: TGTGCCAGTAGACAGCCGGGACAGAACTCCTACGAGCAGTACTTC. It specifies CASRQPGQNSYEQYF. Variable domain in full (rest from reference TRBV19 and TRBJ2-7): DGGITQSPKYLFRKEGQNVTLSCEQNLNHDAMYWYRQDPGQGLRLIYYSQIVNDFQKGDIAEGYSVSREKKESFPLTVTSAQKNPTAFYLCASRQPGQNSYEQYFGPGTRLTVT.

The chain has TRBV10-3 and TRBJ2-5, with D possibly being TRBD1 (7 bases). V was pared by 8 bases and J by 5 bases, with 18 bases between. This CDR3 is built from 14 residues. Germline values: CDR1 ENHRY, CDR2 SYGVKD. The DNA of the CDR3 is TGTGCCATCGGGCTCAGGGGGGCTGGGGAGACCCAGTACTTC. Its translation: CAIGLRGAGETQYF.

This rearrangement joins TRBV4-1 to TRBJ1-1; no definite D call. Germline V gene lookup returns CDR1 MGHRA and CDR2 YSYEKL. The CDR3 runs 15 residues. V gave up 0 bases and J gave up 0 bases, with 8 bases separating them. CDR3 coding DNA: TGCGCCAGCAGCCAAGAATTACTGATGAACACTGAAGCTTTCTTT. Its protein is CASSQELLMNTEAFF.

The gene calls are TRBV9 and TRBJ1-5; 7 bases align to TRBD1. CDR1 is SGDLS, CDR2 YYNGEE, per germline. With V trimmed by 0 bases and J by 0 bases, 0 bases remained unmatched. CDR3 size: 15 residues. For the CDR3, the DNA is TGTGCCAGCAGCGTAGGACAGGGTAGCAATCAGCCCCAGCATTTT. It specifies CASSVGQGSNQPQHF.

This sequence joins TRBV7-2 and TRBJ2-3, with 8 nucleotides matching TRBD1. Looked up from germline, CDR1 is SGHTA and CDR2 is FQGNSA. The CDR3 consists of 15 residues. V trimming: 2 bases; J trimming: 6 bases; junction bases outside the gene matches: 7. CDR3 sequence reads: CASSLSAGGLDTQYF. DNA of the CDR3: TGTGCCAGCAGCTTATCGGCAGGGGGCTTGGATACGCAGTATTTT.

The chain couples TRBV5-4 to TRBJ2-7, with TRBD1 identical over 7 bases. J was trimmed by 2 bases and V by 4 bases; bases with no gene match: 3. The CDR3 has 13 amino acids. The germline V gene has CDR1 SGHNT and CDR2 YYREEE (reference sequence). The CDR3 sequence is CASSTGTAYEQYF. The CDR3 nucleotides read TGTGCCAGCAGCACCGGGACAGCCTACGAGCAGTACTTC.

This rearrangement joins TRBV5-4 to TRBJ2-1; D unresolved. The CDR3 consists of 14 residues. The germline gives CDR1 SGHNT, CDR2 YYREEE (reference sequence). Trimming removed 0 bases from V and 3 bases from J, with 7 bases in between. This chain's CDR3 is CASSLDSFYNEQFF. CDR3 DNA sequence: TGTGCCAGCAGCTTGGACAGTTTCTACAATGAGCAGTTCTTC.

This clone was counted only a few times. CDR3 sequence (DNA): TGTGCCATCAGTGAGAAGGGACAGGGCTTTAATCAGCCCCAGCATTTT. Its protein is CAISEKGQGFNQPQHF. The J gene is TRBJ1-5, the V gene TRBV10-3; 9 bases align to TRBD1. Germline CDR1 ENHRY, CDR2 SYGVKD. The V gene end was trimmed by 2 bases and the J gene end by 4 bases; junction bases not matched to a gene: 6. The CDR3 spans 16 residues.

V usage is TRBV18 and J usage is TRBJ1-2; TRBD1 matches at 8 bases. V dropped 4 bases and J dropped 6; count of bases not matched to a gene: 7. CDR3 length equals 14 residues. Germline V gene sequence: CDR1 KGHSH, CDR2 LQKENI. CDR3 in DNA: TGTGCCAGCTCACTGACAGGGGAGTACGATGGCTACACCTTC. Its translation: CASSLTGEYDGYTF.